Included here is one T cell receptor (beta chain) sequence, with context. What it recognizes is unknown. With 0 bases removed from V and 4 bases from J, the gap between germline ends came to 11 bases. The germline V gene has CDR1 SGHRS and CDR2 YFSETQ. The CDR3 covers 15 residues. PCR was performed using 60 Vbeta and 13 Jbeta primers. Method: immunoSEQ multiplex PCR; TCRdb's copy keeps in-frame clones and lacks some. This sample has roughly 200,000 clones; approximately 86% occur once, and the top ten carry around 0.31%. While unrecorded immune exposures were likely, the donors were nominally healthy when sampled. The data were taken from a study of cytomegalovirus exposure and HLA in healthy donors. Study-wide context: Prior work identified some 120 million unique TCR beta sequences in approximately 200 million T cells. Study conclusions and caveats: In vitro testing confirmed three CMV-associated chains as specific for CMV antigens. Fewer N-insertions than the approximately 610-donor mean were reportedly shown by an Asian-associated ancestry cluster in a later analysis.

The source of this sequence is a woman in her 30s in good health and CMV-seronegative. Material for sequencing was PBMCs. The gene calls are TRBV5-1 and TRBJ2-1; no definite D call. CDR3 region: CASSLVAADYNEQFF. The CDR3 DNA is TGCGCCAGCAGCTTGGTGGCGGCCGATTACAATGAGCAGTTCTTC.